The 23 T cell receptor beta chains given below trace back to one sample, sequenced in a study of PD-L1 blockade in urothelial cancer. Libraries were prepared by immunoSEQ multiplex PCR; TCRdb keeps only in-frame clonotypes and omits some of them. The sample records tens of thousands of clones, approximately 84% being singletons. Described time point: pretreatment peripheral blood. Sequencing was performed on PBMCs, taken around atezolizumab (anti-PD-L1) treatment. These receptors were taken from a man between 60 and 75 years old with urothelial cancer.

V gene TRBV4-1 combines with J gene TRBJ2-1; tentatively, D is TRBD2 (5 bases). The CDR3 loop spans 16 amino acids. Germline CDR1 is MGHRA and CDR2 is YSYEKL. V lost 1 base, J lost 0 bases, and 10 bases lay in between. CDR3 coding DNA: TGCGCCAGCAGCCAAGGGGGAGTTGACTCCTACAATGAGCAGTTCTTC. Translated, it gives CASSQGGVDSYNEQFF.

J is TRBJ1-2 and V is TRBV20-1, with D possibly matching TRBD1 (6 bases). This CDR3 has 11 residues. Germline loops: CDR1 DFQATT, CDR2 SNEGSKA (reference sequence). V was pared by 6 bases and J by 8 bases, with 13 bases between. In DNA form, the CDR3 reads TGCAGTGCCCCACAGGGCGGCGGCTACACCTTC. It translates to CSAPQGGGYTF.

The CDR3 here is CASSSRLAGGQETQYF. In nucleotides, the CDR3 is TGTGCCAGCAGCTCCAGACTAGCGGGGGGGCAAGAGACCCAGTACTTC. V gene TRBV5-4 combines with J gene TRBJ2-5; 14 positions agree with TRBD2. The CDR3 contains 16 residues. Germline-derived CDR1 and CDR2 are SGHNT and YYREEE (reference sequence). V lost 3 bases to trimming and J lost 2 bases; unmatched junction nucleotides: 3.

The chain is built from TRBV5-1 and TRBJ2-7; the D is unclear. This CDR3 spans 15 amino acids. Trimming removed 0 bases from V and 4 bases from J, with 14 bases in between. Germline assignment: CDR1 SGHRS and CDR2 YFSETQ. CDR3 sequence: CASSLGPGYQYEQYF. Written as DNA, the CDR3 is TGCGCCAGCAGCTTGGGTCCGGGTTATCAGTACGAGCAGTACTTC.

This clone was recorded only once. The chain joins TRBV27 to TRBJ1-5; possibly TRBD1 for D (6 bases). Germline CDR1 is MNHEY and CDR2 is SMNVEV (reference sequence). The CDR3 loop spans 15 amino acids. V was pared by 6 bases and J by 0 bases, with 12 bases between. This chain's CDR3 is CASREQGYSNQPQHF. DNA for the CDR3: TGTGCCAGCAGGGAACAGGGATATAGCAATCAGCCCCAGCATTTT.

The chain employs TRBV29-1 and TRBJ2-1; a possible D gene is TRBD1 (6 bases). Germline assignment: CDR1 SQVTM and CDR2 ANQGSEA. The V and J ends lost 1 base and 0 bases respectively, with 10 bases between them. The CDR3 has 15 residues. The CDR3 loop reads CSVEGGLSSYNEQFF. The CDR3 region has the DNA TGCAGCGTTGAAGGGGGGCTTAGCTCCTACAATGAGCAGTTCTTC.

The chain carries TRBV29-1 and TRBJ2-1, with a possible D match to TRBD2 (5 bases). The CDR3 extends over 12 amino acids. The germline CDR1 and CDR2 sequences are SQVTM and ANQGSEA. Trimming stripped 7 bases from V and 2 bases from J, with 9 bases between. CDR3 protein: CSGGSTYNEQFF. CDR3 nucleotides: TGCAGCGGCGGGTCCACCTACAATGAGCAGTTCTTC.

This chain connects TRBV12-5 to TRBJ2-3; D unresolved. From germline, CDR1 is LGHNT and CDR2 FRNRAP. The V end was cut by 6 bases, the J end by 0 bases, with 4 bases between. This CDR3 is 12 amino acids long. CDR3 sequence (DNA): TGTGCTAGTGGGAGAAGCACAGATACGCAGTATTTT. It encodes CASGRSTDTQYF.

J is TRBJ2-3 and V is TRBV9, with D possibly TRBD2 on 5 matching bases. There are 16 residues in the CDR3. The V end lost 0 bases, the J end lost 0 bases, and 11 bases lay between the germline ends. Per germline, CDR1 SGDLS and CDR2 YYNGEE. CDR3 protein: CASSVGGYGSTDTQYF. DNA of the CDR3: TGTGCCAGCAGCGTAGGAGGGTATGGGAGCACAGATACGCAGTATTTT. The complete variable domain, with remaining parts taken from reference TRBV9 and TRBJ2-3, reads DSGVTQTPKHLITATGQRVTLRCSPRSGDLSVYWYQQSLDQGLQFLIQYYNGEERAKGNILERFSAQQFPDLHSELNLSSLELGDSALYFCASSVGGYGSTDTQYFGPGTRLTVL.

The gene calls are TRBV5-1 and TRBJ2-1; 12 bases map to TRBD2. Trimming removed 4 bases from V and 4 bases from J; junction bases left unmatched: 15. Germline CDR1 and CDR2: SGHRS and YFSETQ. The CDR3 runs to 19 residues. CDR3 sequence: CASSSGLAGGRWWYNEQFF. The CDR3, as DNA: TGCGCCAGCAGCAGTGGGCTAGCGGGGGGGCGGTGGTGGTACAATGAGCAGTTCTTC.

Here the CDR3 reads CASSLNSGPGDTQYF. As DNA, the CDR3 is TGTGCCAGCAGCCTAAATAGCGGGCCGGGAGATACGCAGTATTTT. V is TRBV11-3 and J is TRBJ2-3; 7 nucleotides match TRBD2. J was trimmed by 5 bases and V by 5 bases; bases with no gene match: 10. Germline CDR1 is SGHNT and CDR2 is YENEEA. The CDR3 extends over 15 amino acids.

The table lists this clone with a count of one. The chain uses TRBV30 and TRBJ2-3; a weak D match, TRBD1 (6 bases). CDR3 length: 14 residues. CDR1 and CDR2 (germline): GTSNPN, SVGIG (reference sequence). The V end lost 0 bases, the J end lost 11 bases, and 18 bases lay between the germline ends. CDR3 amino acids: CAWSVTEGGSQQYF. The CDR3, as DNA: TGTGCCTGGAGTGTAACCGAAGGGGGTAGTCAGCAGTATTTT.

V gene TRBV10-3 combines with J gene TRBJ2-7, with D possibly TRBD2 on 6 matching bases. CDR3 length equals 15 residues. Per the germline V gene, CDR1 is ENHRY and CDR2 is SYGVKD. The ends were cut back, 3 bases at V and 0 bases at J, with 12 bases in the middle. CDR3 loop: CAISDSGGNSYEQYF. For the CDR3, the DNA is TGTGCCATCAGTGATTCAGGAGGGAACTCCTACGAGCAGTACTTC.

J is TRBJ2-3 and V is TRBV6-4, with TRBD2 matching over 13 bases. The ends lost 6 bases at V and 3 bases at J; junction bases unmatched: 3. This CDR3 comprises 15 residues. Germline CDR1 MRHNA, CDR2 SNTAGT. CDR3 nucleotides: TGTGCCAGCAGGATGACTAGCGGGGGGACAGATACGCAGTATTTT. Residues: CASRMTSGGTDTQYF.

This chain links TRBV7-2 with TRBJ2-7, with 12 nucleotides matching TRBD2. Germline V gene lookup returns CDR1 SGHTA and CDR2 FQGNSA. J lost 4 bases, V lost 3 bases, and 4 bases had no gene match. The CDR3 has 15 residues. CDR3 loop: CASSFSLAGGYEQYF. CDR3 coding DNA: TGTGCCAGCAGCTTTTCACTAGCGGGGGGATACGAGCAGTACTTC.

The chain is built from TRBV28 and TRBJ1-6; 7 bases line up with TRBD1. The germline CDR1 and CDR2 sequences are MDHEN and SYDVKM. This CDR3 has 14 amino acids. J gave up 7 bases and V 6 bases, and 6 bases lay outside the gene matches. CDR3 DNA: TGTGCCAGCAGCCGCGACAGGGTAAATTCACCCCTCCACTTT. It specifies CASSRDRVNSPLHF.

The chain recombines TRBV25-1 with TRBJ1-1; D is uncertain. CDR1 and CDR2 (germline): MGHDK, SYGVNS. Trimming took off 2 bases at V and 5 bases at J, with 6 bases between the two ends. CDR3 length equals 12 residues. CDR3 nucleotide sequence: TGTGCCAGCAGTGAAGAGTTAACTGAAGCTTTCTTT. It is translated as CASSEELTEAFF.

The V and J genes are TRBV6-1 and TRBJ2-7; 9 bases line up with TRBD1. The V segment lost 10 bases and the J segment 2 bases; nucleotides outside the gene matches: 9. Germline CDR1 is MNHNS and CDR2 is SASEGT. The CDR3 runs 14 residues. CDR3 coding DNA: TGTGCCACCAGCCGGGACAGGGTGCCCTACGAGCAGTACTTC. It translates to CATSRDRVPYEQYF.

The chain employs TRBV6-6 and TRBJ1-1; D is possibly TRBD1 (6 bases). CDR3 length: 14 residues. The V end was cut by 6 bases, the J end by 6 bases, with 17 bases between. Germline V CDR1 and CDR2: MNHNY, SVGAGI (reference sequence). The CDR3 nucleotides read TGTGCCAGCAGCCCCTTGCAGGGGATGCCTGAAGCTTTCTTT. Translating gives CASSPLQGMPEAFF.

The genes are TRBV28 and TRBJ2-7; possibly TRBD1 for D (6 bases). V gave up 6 bases and J gave up 3 bases, with 18 bases separating them. Germline V gene data show CDR1 as MDHEN and CDR2 as SYDVKM. The CDR3 extends over 15 amino acids. The CDR3, as DNA: TGTGCCAGCAGATTACAGGGTCCTTTTCTCTACGAGCAGTACTTC. It translates to CASRLQGPFLYEQYF. Supplemented by reference TRBV28 and TRBJ2-7, the full variable domain reads DVKVTQSSRYLVKRTGEKVFLECVQDMDHENMFWYRQDPGLGLRLIYFSYDVKMKEKGDIPEGYSVSREKKERFSLILESASTNQTSMYLCASRLQGPFLYEQYFGPGTRLTVT.

The chain recombines TRBV2 with TRBJ1-1; D possibly corresponds to TRBD1 (5 bases). V was trimmed by 1 base and J by 5 bases, leaving 14 bases between them. The V gene's germline CDR1 is SNHLY and CDR2 FYNNEI. This CDR3 comprises 15 residues. The CDR3 is CASSEGGAARTEAFF. CDR3 DNA sequence: TGTGCCAGCAGTGAAGGTGGGGCAGCAAGGACTGAAGCTTTCTTT.

The CDR3 here is CASRLTGYTEAFF. For the CDR3, the DNA is TGTGCCAGCAGATTGACAGGGTACACTGAAGCTTTCTTT. This sequence joins TRBV11-2 and TRBJ1-1, with 7 positions matching TRBD1. The CDR3 length is 13 residues. Unmatched junction bases numbered 4, after V lost 6 bases and J lost 3 bases. CDR1 is SGHAT, CDR2 FQNNGV, per germline.

The V gene is TRBV6-5, the J gene TRBJ2-2; perhaps TRBD1 as D (5 bases). Trimming removed 6 bases at V and 4 bases at J, with 9 bases between. The germline gives CDR1 MNHEY, CDR2 SVGAGI. This CDR3 contains 13 residues. CDR3: CASRLRVTGELFF. In DNA, the CDR3 is TGTGCCAGCAGACTCAGGGTCACCGGGGAGCTGTTTTTT.